The sequence of this T cell receptor beta chain was determined in a study of blood T cell repertoires in COVID-19. The wider study: Sites in the United States, Italy and Spain provided acute and convalescent COVID-19 samples.

Repertoires were generated with immunoSEQ multiplex PCR, while TCRdb's copy carries only in-frame clones and drops some. Of around 45,000 clones in the sample, less than 95% were seen once. J was trimmed by 8 bases and V by 6 bases; bases with no gene match: 14. This CDR3 spans 16 amino acids. Germline V lookup: CDR1 SGHTA, CDR2 FQGNSA. The chain links TRBV7-2 to TRBJ2-1, with 9 bases aligning to TRBD1. The source material was peripheral blood. The source is a man aged 70 or older with active COVID-19. CDR3: CASRASGTGSRDEQFF. The DNA of the CDR3 is TGTGCCAGCAGAGCCTCGGGGACAGGGTCAAGAGATGAGCAGTTCTTC.